Listed below are T cell receptor beta chains from one sample, sequenced in a study of T cell repertoires in cytomegalovirus infection. The antigens these receptors bind are not known. TCRdb re-derived calls from the reads in MiXCR, one entry per CDR3 protein. Here the sample spans approximately 1,000,000 distinct CDR3 sequences, around 31% being singletons. This specimen was cultured CD8+ T cells from PBMCs, taken from culture after CMV antigen stimulation. The receptors derive from a human donor in good health (CMV status not recorded). Some clones in this sample may be carry-over from other donors' samples. Each CDR3 is given with its conserved first and last residue. The D gene is left open where the match is weak. Size is stated for part of the rows, as once, few or many counts, or as a class when the clone is expanded.

>TRBV7-6|TRBJ2-1|many|NA
CASSTGASARFNEQFF
TGTGCCAGCAGCACCGGGGCTAGCGCCCGCTTCAATGAGCAGTTCTTC
>TRBV4-1|TRBJ2-1|NA|NA
CASSPTTMRYNEQFF
TGCGCCAGCAGCCCGACGACAATGAGGTACAATGAGCAGTTCTTC
>TRBV24-1|TRBJ1-2|NA|NA
CATSGPGIRNYGYTF
TGTGCCACCAGTGGGCCAGGCATTAGAAACTATGGCTACACCTTC
>TRBV27|TRBJ1-6|NA|TRBD1
CASSQPDRLNSPLHF
TGTGCCAGCAGTCAGCCGGACAGGCTCAATTCACCCCTCCACTTT
>TRBV4-1|TRBJ2-5|many|NA
CASSQVLLSSLYF
TGCGCCAGCAGCCAGGTTCTCCTCAGCTCCCTTTACTTC
>TRBV6-6|TRBJ1-1|NA|TRBD1
CASSDPGGQGKMWAFF
TGTGCCAGCAGTGATCCAGGGGGACAGGGGAAGATGTGGGCTTTCTTT
>TRBV4-1|TRBJ1-4|few|NA
CASSQGLGKLFF
TGCGCCAGCAGCCAAGGTCTGGGAAAACTGTTTTTT
>TRBV13|TRBJ1-5|NA|NA
CASSLGPPGADQPQHF
TGTGCCAGCAGCCTGGGCCCCCCAGGGGCTGATCAGCCCCAGCATTTT
>TRBV12-3/TRBV12-4|TRBJ2-4|few|TRBD1
CASSSTGGIGGNIQYF
TGTGCCAGCTCATCAACAGGGGGCATTGGGGGTAACATTCAGTACTTC
>TRBV7-3|TRBJ2-1|NA|TRBD2
CASSAWVAGVGDEQFF
TGTGCCAGCAGCGCCTGGGTAGCGGGGGTAGGAGATGAGCAGTTCTTC
>TRBV2|TRBJ2-5|NA|TRBD1
CASMRGQLETQYF
TGTGCCAGCATGAGGGGGCAGTTAGAGACCCAGTACTTC
>TRBV7-9|TRBJ1-2|few|NA
CASSLVTAGLSYTF
TGTGCCAGCAGCTTAGTTACCGCGGGTCTAAGCTACACCTTC
>TRBV7-6|TRBJ1-1|NA|TRBD1
CANSYGGQLTEAFF
TGTGCCAACAGCTATGGGGGACAGCTCACTGAAGCTTTCTTT
>TRBV6-4|TRBJ2-1|NA|NA
CASSFRRAPYNEQFF
TGTGCCAGCAGTTTCCGCAGGGCCCCCTACAATGAGCAGTTCTTC
>TRBV5-4|TRBJ2-2|few|NA
CASSRASANTGELFF
TGTGCCAGCAGCCGGGCTAGCGCGAACACCGGGGAGCTGTTTTTT
>TRBV6-1|TRBJ1-3|NA|TRBD1
CASSPRPGQDDGNTIYF
TGTGCCAGCAGTCCCCGCCCGGGACAGGACGACGGAAACACCATATATTTT